This TCR beta chain was identified during a study of CD8 T cells in ankylosing spondylitis. Findings of the study overall: CD8+ by phenotype, disease-linked clones were relatively rare in peripheral blood. Disease-associated clones were reportedly significantly overrepresented in matched ankylosing spondylitis synovial fluid. Ankylosing spondylitis blood seemed to carry a telltale TCR beta motif made of eight highly homologous variants.

This clonotype was observed a few times. Antigen: not known. Scientists made TCR beta libraries using quantitative 5'-RACE with molecular barcodes. In TCRdb, the 5' RACE reads were re-called with MiXCR into one record per CDR3 protein. In the table there are about 500,000 distinct CDR3 sequences, approximately 12% of which are singletons. Trimming took 4 bases from V and 0 from J, leaving 13 bases between them. In germline, CDR1 is SGHAT, CDR2 FQNNGV. This CDR3 has 16 amino acids. This chain connects TRBV11-2 to TRBJ2-1, with D possibly being TRBD2 (5 bases). The source is a male donor with ankylosing spondylitis. The sequencing sample was made of blood, either unsorted or a sorted T cell fraction (not recorded which). The CDR3 DNA follows: TGTGCCAGCAGCTCCCGGTTGGGGAGCTCCTACAATGAGCAGTTCTTC. Its translation: CASSSRLGSSYNEQFF.